This T cell receptor (beta chain) was captured by sequencing in a study of OX40 agonist ivuxolimab in advanced cancers. Regarding the research as a whole: The costimulatory receptor OX40 (CD134) was targeted by ivuxolimab, a fully human IgG2 agonistic monoclonal antibody. Intravenous ivuxolimab was administered to patients every 2 weeks at six dose levels: 0.01, 0.1, 0.3, 1.5, 3 and 10 mg/kg. Of the roughly 51 dose-escalation patients, hepatocellular carcinoma was present in around 19, melanoma in around 15, renal cell carcinoma in 9 and head and neck cancer in 9. In the dose-escalation cohort, 82.7% of patients were male, and the mean age was around 60 years, with a range of about 23 to 90. Prior anti-PD-1, anti-PD-L1 or anti-CTLA-4 therapy was permitted, and 40% to 50% of dose-escalation patients had received checkpoint inhibitors. Partial responses were achieved by three dose-escalation patients, of whom one had hepatocellular carcinoma and two had cutaneous melanoma. Peripheral TCRbeta sequencing aimed to test whether ivuxolimab altered TCR sequence diversity and caused clonal T-cell expansion. The paper reports the monotherapy dose-escalation portion (N of about 54 patients) of the phase I ivuxolimab trial.

Genomic DNA was extracted from sorted cells for sequencing of the TCRbeta CDR3 region. The immunoSEQ Assay was used to sequence the TCRbeta CDR3 regions. The source is immuneACCESS, and TCRdb retained only in-frame sequences with V and J called. Part of the clones is not carried over; for the studies checked, unresolved V genes explain less than half of this, and the remainder is unexplained. The sample table contains around 58,000 clones; only one count was recorded for around 93% of them. Roughly 18% of the sample lies in the top ten. A word on this clone: Its binding antigen is unknown. Base qualities are not provided; no much larger clone lies one nucleotide away.

Here V drops 4 bases and J drops 6 bases, and the junction holds 9 bases not matched to any gene. The CDR3, from cysteine to phenylalanine, totals 15 residues. Just the 45-base CDR3 DNA is kept, in frame starting at base 1. CDR1 and CDR2, looked up from the germline V gene, are SGHTA and FQGTGA. The trial excluded patients who had a history of autoimmune disease or who were on systemic immunosuppression. Peripheral blood for TCR sequencing was drawn from every dose cohort at baseline, at cycle 4 day 1 and at cycle 7 day 1. The samples were taken from a phase I, first-in-human, multicenter, open-label dose-escalation trial of ivuxolimab. Adults with locally advanced or metastatic head and neck squamous cell, hepatocellular, melanoma or renal cell carcinoma were enrolled in the trial. Before TCR sequencing, CD4+ T cells and CD8+ T cells from peripheral blood were sorted into separate populations. Beyond this particular receptor, the publication reports: At doses from 0.1 to 3.0 mg/kg, clonal expansion was seen in both CD4+ and CD8+ blood T cells between baseline and week 6. In the 0.1-3.0 mg/kg groups, partial responders had among the lowest normalized peripheral clonal expansion, particularly in CD8+ T cells. After ivuxolimab, CD8+ T cells had more expanded clones than CD4+ T cells on average. Low levels of normalized T-cell clonal expansion were also seen in some nonresponding patients. The antigen specificity of the peripheral T cells that underwent clonal expansion was not determined.

The TCR comes from an adult with an advanced solid tumor such as melanoma, head and neck, liver or kidney cancer. This sample comprised CD4+ or CD8+ T cells sorted from blood, obtained in a trial of the OX40 agonist ivuxolimab. This chain is built from TRBV7-3 and TRBJ2-1; the junction holds 7 bases that match TRBD1. CDR3 sequence: CASSSGQINFNEQFF. The nucleotides are TGTGCCAGCAGCTCGGGACAGATTAATTTCAATGAGCAGTTCTTC.